The present T cell receptor beta chain was sequenced within a study of radiotherapy plus CTLA-4 blockade in lung cancer. Study summary: Objective responses were observed in 18% of patients, and disease control was achieved by roughly 31%. Study conclusions and caveats: Reports identified early blood T cell clone dynamics, with interferon-beta, as the best response predictor. Radiotherapy plus ipilimumab was followed by expansion in blood of tumor-derived TCR clones.

Profiled with immunoSEQ multiplex PCR; TCRdb holds only in-frame clones, not every one. The sample yields under 55,000 clones, around 83% seen once. Participants had chemo-refractory metastatic non-small-cell lung cancer and were treated with focal radiation plus ipilimumab CTLA-4 blockade. With regard to this clone: Its antigen is unidentified.

Germline loops: CDR1 SGHTA, CDR2 FQGNSA. The CDR3 covers 14 residues. Unmatched junction bases numbered 10, after V lost 6 bases and J lost 5 bases. The chain joins TRBV7-2 to TRBJ2-7; 7 bases fit TRBD1. The sequence was obtained from a human donor with non-small cell lung cancer who had stable disease on radiotherapy plus ipilimumab. The material was peripheral blood, obtained from a patient treated with radiotherapy plus ipilimumab. The CDR3 DNA reads as TGTGCCAGCAGGAAGACAGGGACGGTGAACGAGCAGTACTTC. Protein sequence: CASRKTGTVNEQYF.